Listed here are 5 T cell receptor beta chains from one sample, sequenced in a study of blood T cell repertoires in COVID-19. The method was immunoSEQ multiplex PCR; TCRdb's version includes in-frame clones alone and lacks a portion of them. The profile shows about 42,000 clones, around 83% of them singletons. Sequenced material: peripheral blood. The receptors were gathered from a woman aged 70-85 years in a cohort sampled during active COVID-19.

The V and J genes are TRBV5-1 and TRBJ2-5; possibly TRBD1 for D (6 bases). There are 14 residues in the CDR3. CDR1 is SGHRS, CDR2 YFSETQ, per germline. The V end was cut by 3 bases, the J end by 0 bases, with 9 bases between. The CDR3, as DNA: TGCGCCAGCAGCTCCGGACAGTACCAAGAGACCCAGTACTTC. This translates into CASSSGQYQETQYF.

This clone was observed a single time. V and J are TRBV28 and TRBJ2-1, with 9 bases matching TRBD2. V was pared by 4 bases and J by 3 bases, with 4 bases of the junction left unmatched. The CDR3 is 15 amino acids. Germline CDR1 and CDR2: MDHEN and SYDVKM. The CDR3 sequence: CASSYQAGGYNEQFF. The CDR3 nucleotides are TGTGCCAGCAGTTACCAAGCGGGAGGCTACAATGAGCAGTTCTTC. Full variable domain (outside the CDR3, taken from reference TRBV28 and TRBJ2-1): DVKVTQSSRYLVKRTGEKVFLECVQDMDHENMFWYRQDPGLGLRLIYFSYDVKMKEKGDIPEGYSVSREKKERFSLILESASTNQTSMYLCASSYQAGGYNEQFFGPGTRLTVL.

The chain is built from TRBV24-1 and TRBJ2-1; TRBD2 matches at 11 bases. Unmatched junction bases numbered 5, after V lost 4 bases and J lost 7 bases. This CDR3 contains 15 residues. CDR1 KGHDR and CDR2 SFDVKD come from the germline V gene. The CDR3 coding sequence is TGTGCCACCAGTGAGAGACTAGCGGGACAGAATGAGCAGTTCTTC. Amino acid sequence: CATSERLAGQNEQFF.

This clone was seen a single time. V usage is TRBV6-2 or TRBV6-3 and J usage is TRBJ2-2, with 11 bases matching TRBD1. Losses at the gene ends were 5 bases for V and 5 bases for J; bases not matched to a gene: 4. The CDR3 is 15 amino acids. Germline V gene data show CDR1 as MNHEY and CDR2 as SVGEGT. CDR3 sequence reads: CASSDRDRGTGELFF. The CDR3 bases are TGTGCCAGCAGTGACCGGGACAGGGGGACCGGGGAGCTGTTTTTT.

The DNA for the CDR3 is TGCGCCAGCAGCCAAGGACTGGGTTCCTACGAGCAGTACTTC. Its protein is CASSQGLGSYEQYF. The rearrangement links TRBV4-3 to TRBJ2-7; D remains unclear. This CDR3 region has 14 residues. V gave up 1 base and J gave up 1 base, with 8 bases separating them. Germline V gene sequence: CDR1 LGHNA, CDR2 YSLEER.